The T cell receptor beta chain under discussion was sequenced for a study of identical twins. Study-wide results and limits: Analyses based on zero insertions could be partly confounded by invariant MAIT and iNKT cells.

A template switching step contributed a universal primer site, while unique molecular identifiers were present in the cDNA. Each CDR3 protein gets one entry after TCRdb re-called the 5' RACE reads with MiXCR. The repertoire holds fewer than 500,000 distinct CDR3 sequences, with approximately 24% as singletons. The CDR3 has 14 amino acids. V was shortened by 6 bases and J by 6 bases, with 18 bases between the two germline ends. The germline V gene encodes CDR1 SGHVS and CDR2 FNYEAQ. Worth noting for this clonotype: Its antigen is still unknown.

The same sample was also used in a study of T cells expressing NK-cell markers.

The rearrangement uses TRBV7-6 and TRBJ2-7; D perhaps matches TRBD2 (6 bases). The TCR comes from a woman aged 18-30 years in good health. The sample consisted of CD4+ T cells sorted from blood. The CDR3 coding sequence is TGTGCCAGCAGTACGATGGGGGGAGCCGGCGAGCAGTACTTC. This encodes CASSTMGGAGEQYF.